This is a list of T cell receptor beta chains from one sample in a study of blood T cell repertoires in COVID-19. Assay used: immunoSEQ multiplex PCR; TCRdb lists only in-frame clones, some missing. The sample lists roughly 62,000 clones, over 85% seen once, with approximately 5.5% in the top ten. Sequencing input: peripheral blood. The origin of the receptors is a human donor in a cohort sampled during active COVID-19. Each CDR3 is given with its conserved first and last residue. The order of the fields is V gene, J gene, CDR3 length, clone size, D gene, CDR3 protein, CDR3 DNA. The D gene is left open where the match is weak. Rows give clone size only sometimes, using once, few, many, or a class for an expanded clone.

v_call: TRBV7-3
j_call: TRBJ2-1
cdr3_length: 16
clone_size: -
d_call: -
cdr3_aa: CASSLNGQGTYNEQFF
cdr3_nt: TGTGCCAGCAGCTTAAACGGTCAGGGAACCTACAATGAGCAGTTCTTC

v_call: TRBV5-5
j_call: TRBJ2-7
cdr3_length: 17
clone_size: -
d_call: TRBD1
cdr3_aa: CASSLSPGQGAVDEQYF
cdr3_nt: TGTGCCAGCAGCTTATCCCCGGGACAGGGGGCGGTCGACGAGCAGTACTTC

v_call: TRBV7-9
j_call: TRBJ2-2
cdr3_length: 17
clone_size: -
d_call: -
cdr3_aa: CASSLEVLSSNTGELFF
cdr3_nt: TGTGCCAGCAGCTTAGAGGTCCTTAGCAGCAACACCGGGGAGCTGTTTTTT

v_call: TRBV28
j_call: TRBJ2-7
cdr3_length: 14
clone_size: once
d_call: TRBD1
cdr3_aa: CASPRGDRGTEQYF
cdr3_nt: TGTGCCAGCCCTAGGGGGGACAGGGGTACCGAGCAGTACTTC

v_call: TRBV6-1
j_call: TRBJ2-2
cdr3_length: 15
clone_size: -
d_call: TRBD2
cdr3_aa: CASSDETGGAGELFF
cdr3_nt: TGTGCCAGCAGTGACGAGACGGGAGGAGCCGGGGAGCTGTTTTTT

v_call: TRBV11-2
j_call: TRBJ2-5
cdr3_length: 15
clone_size: -
d_call: TRBD2
cdr3_aa: CASSLGGGSKETQYF
cdr3_nt: TGTGCCAGCAGCTTAGGGGGGGGTAGTAAAGAGACCCAGTACTTC

v_call: TRBV3-1/TRBV3-2
j_call: TRBJ2-4
cdr3_length: 16
clone_size: -
d_call: TRBD1
cdr3_aa: CASSQDQGQGNSIQYF
cdr3_nt: TGTGCCAGCAGCCAAGATCAAGGACAGGGTAATTCCATTCAGTACTTC

v_call: TRBV12-5
j_call: TRBJ2-7
cdr3_length: 16
clone_size: once
d_call: -
cdr3_aa: CASGLGSGSSSYEQYF
cdr3_nt: TGTGCTAGTGGTTTGGGGAGCGGGTCCAGCTCCTACGAGCAGTACTTC

v_call: TRBV6-2/TRBV6-3
j_call: TRBJ2-7
cdr3_length: 13
clone_size: -
d_call: TRBD2
cdr3_aa: CASSPRASGSLYF
cdr3_nt: TGTGCCAGCAGTCCCCGGGCTAGCGGGAGTCTGTACTTC

v_call: TRBV19
j_call: TRBJ1-5
cdr3_length: 17
clone_size: -
d_call: TRBD1
cdr3_aa: CASSTIPGQGAWQPQHF
cdr3_nt: TGTGCCAGTAGTACGATACCGGGACAGGGGGCATGGCAGCCCCAGCATTTT

v_call: TRBV4-2
j_call: TRBJ1-5
cdr3_length: 20
clone_size: few
d_call: -
cdr3_aa: CASSQDLGRGIQYGNQPQHF
cdr3_nt: TGTGCCAGCAGCCAAGATTTGGGCAGGGGAATTCAATACGGCAATCAGCCCCAGCATTTT

v_call: TRBV6-6
j_call: TRBJ2-7
cdr3_length: 14
clone_size: -
d_call: TRBD1
cdr3_aa: CASSRQGESYEQYF
cdr3_nt: TGTGCCAGCAGCAGACAGGGAGAAAGCTACGAGCAGTACTTC

v_call: TRBV19
j_call: TRBJ2-3
cdr3_length: 17
clone_size: -
d_call: -
cdr3_aa: CASSIDKLAGAGDTQYF
cdr3_nt: TGTGCCAGTAGTATAGATAAGCTTGCAGGGGCAGGAGATACGCAGTATTTT

v_call: TRBV15
j_call: TRBJ1-5
cdr3_length: 16
clone_size: -
d_call: -
cdr3_aa: CATRRGRGMGNQVQHF
cdr3_nt: TGTGCCACCAGGCGGGGGAGGGGAATGGGTAATCAGGTCCAGCATTTT

v_call: TRBV28
j_call: TRBJ1-4
cdr3_length: 14
clone_size: once
d_call: TRBD1
cdr3_aa: CASSSGQGPEKLFF
cdr3_nt: TGTGCCAGCAGCTCAGGACAGGGGCCAGAAAAACTGTTTTTT

v_call: TRBV6-1
j_call: TRBJ2-2
cdr3_length: 16
clone_size: once
d_call: -
cdr3_aa: CASSAAASLVTGELFF
cdr3_nt: TGTGCCAGCAGTGCGGCGGCTAGCTTAGTTACCGGGGAGCTGTTTTTT

v_call: TRBV9
j_call: TRBJ2-7
cdr3_length: 13
clone_size: -
d_call: -
cdr3_aa: CASSPTGPYEQYF
cdr3_nt: TGTGCCAGCAGCCCTACAGGCCCCTACGAGCAGTACTTC